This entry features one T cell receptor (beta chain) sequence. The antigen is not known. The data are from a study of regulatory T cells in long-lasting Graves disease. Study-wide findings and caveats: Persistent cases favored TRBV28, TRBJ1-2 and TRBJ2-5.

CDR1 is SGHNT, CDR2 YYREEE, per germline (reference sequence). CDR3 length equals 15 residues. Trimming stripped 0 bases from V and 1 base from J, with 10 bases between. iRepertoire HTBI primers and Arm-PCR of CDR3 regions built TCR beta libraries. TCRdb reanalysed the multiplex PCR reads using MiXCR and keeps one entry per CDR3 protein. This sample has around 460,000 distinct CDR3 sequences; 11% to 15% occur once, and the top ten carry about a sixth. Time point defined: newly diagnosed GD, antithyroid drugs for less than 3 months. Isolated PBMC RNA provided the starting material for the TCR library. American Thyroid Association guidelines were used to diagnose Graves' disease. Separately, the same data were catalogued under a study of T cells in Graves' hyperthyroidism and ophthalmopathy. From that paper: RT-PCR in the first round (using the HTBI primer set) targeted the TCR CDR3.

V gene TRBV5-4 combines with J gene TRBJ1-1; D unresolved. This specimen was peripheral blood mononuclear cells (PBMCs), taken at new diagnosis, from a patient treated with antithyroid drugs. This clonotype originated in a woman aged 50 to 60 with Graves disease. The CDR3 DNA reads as TGTGCCAGCAGCTTGGAGCCGAGGACGAACACTGAAGCTTTCTTT. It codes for CASSLEPRTNTEAFF.